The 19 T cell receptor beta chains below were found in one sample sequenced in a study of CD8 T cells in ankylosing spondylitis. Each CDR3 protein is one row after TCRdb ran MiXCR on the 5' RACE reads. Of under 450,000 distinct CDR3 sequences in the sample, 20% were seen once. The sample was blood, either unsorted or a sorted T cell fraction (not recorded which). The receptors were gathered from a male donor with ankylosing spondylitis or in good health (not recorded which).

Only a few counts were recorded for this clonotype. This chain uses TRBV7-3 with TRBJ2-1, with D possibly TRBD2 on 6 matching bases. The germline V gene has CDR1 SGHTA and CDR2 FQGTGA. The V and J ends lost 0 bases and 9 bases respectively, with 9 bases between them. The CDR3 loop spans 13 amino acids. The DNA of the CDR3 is TGTGCCAGCAGCTTAACGTTGGGGGGTGAGCAGTTCTTC. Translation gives CASSLTLGGEQFF.

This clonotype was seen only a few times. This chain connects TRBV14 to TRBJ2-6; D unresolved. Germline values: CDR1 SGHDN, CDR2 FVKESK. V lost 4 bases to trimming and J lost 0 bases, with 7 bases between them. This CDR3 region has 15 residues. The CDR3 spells CASSLAHSGANVLTF. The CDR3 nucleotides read TGTGCCAGCAGCCTCGCCCACTCTGGGGCCAACGTCCTGACTTTC.

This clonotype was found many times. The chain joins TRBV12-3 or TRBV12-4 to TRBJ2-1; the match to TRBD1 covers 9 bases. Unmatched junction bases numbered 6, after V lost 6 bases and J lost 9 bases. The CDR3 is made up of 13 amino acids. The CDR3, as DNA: TGTGCCAGCAGCCCAAAGACAGGGGGTGAGCAGTTCTTC. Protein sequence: CASSPKTGGEQFF.

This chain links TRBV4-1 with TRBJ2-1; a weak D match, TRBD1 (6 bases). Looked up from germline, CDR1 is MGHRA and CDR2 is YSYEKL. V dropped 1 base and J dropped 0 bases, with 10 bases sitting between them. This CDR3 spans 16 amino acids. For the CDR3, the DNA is TGCGCCAGCAGCCAAGTTGTGGGGGCCTCCTACAATGAGCAGTTCTTC. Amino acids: CASSQVVGASYNEQFF.

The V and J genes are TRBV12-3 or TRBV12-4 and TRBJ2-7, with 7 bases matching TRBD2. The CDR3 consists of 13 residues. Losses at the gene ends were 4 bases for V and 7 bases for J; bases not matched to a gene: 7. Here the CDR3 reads CASSWGGMEEQYF. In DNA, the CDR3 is TGTGCCAGCAGTTGGGGGGGGATGGAGGAGCAGTACTTC.

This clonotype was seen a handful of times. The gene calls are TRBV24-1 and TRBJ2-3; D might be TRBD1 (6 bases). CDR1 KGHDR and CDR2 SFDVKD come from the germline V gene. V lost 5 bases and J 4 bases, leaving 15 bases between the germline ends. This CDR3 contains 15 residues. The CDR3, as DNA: TGTGCCACCAGTGGCCCGAACAGGGCCGCAGATACGCAGTATTTT. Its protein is CATSGPNRAADTQYF.

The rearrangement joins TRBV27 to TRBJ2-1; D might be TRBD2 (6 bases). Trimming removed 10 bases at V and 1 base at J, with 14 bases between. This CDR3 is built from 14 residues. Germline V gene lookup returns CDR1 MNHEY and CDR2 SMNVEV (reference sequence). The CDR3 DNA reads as TGTGCCACCGCCGGGGGTGTGTCCTACAATGAGCAGTTCTTC. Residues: CATAGGVSYNEQFF.

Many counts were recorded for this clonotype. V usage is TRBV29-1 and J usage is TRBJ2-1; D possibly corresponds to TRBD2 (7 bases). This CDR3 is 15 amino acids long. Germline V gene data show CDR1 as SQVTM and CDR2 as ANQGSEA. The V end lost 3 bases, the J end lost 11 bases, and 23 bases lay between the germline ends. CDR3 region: CSVDRGGTDRVKQFF. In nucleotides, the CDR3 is TGCAGCGTTGACAGGGGAGGGACGGATCGGGTGAAGCAGTTCTTC.

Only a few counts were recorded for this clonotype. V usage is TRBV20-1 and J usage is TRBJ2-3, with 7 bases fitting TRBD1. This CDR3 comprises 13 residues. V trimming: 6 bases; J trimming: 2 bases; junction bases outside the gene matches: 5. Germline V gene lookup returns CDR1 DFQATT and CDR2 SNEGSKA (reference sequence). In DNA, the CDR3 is TGCAGTGCCCCGACAGGGCTCACAGATACGCAGTATTTT. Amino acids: CSAPTGLTDTQYF.

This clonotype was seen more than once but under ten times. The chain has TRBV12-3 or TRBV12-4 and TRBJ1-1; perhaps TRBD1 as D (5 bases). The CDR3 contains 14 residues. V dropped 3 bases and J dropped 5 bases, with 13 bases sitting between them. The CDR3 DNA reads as TGTGCCAGCAGTTTGCGGGGGGAGGGAACTGAAGCTTTCTTT. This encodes CASSLRGEGTEAFF.

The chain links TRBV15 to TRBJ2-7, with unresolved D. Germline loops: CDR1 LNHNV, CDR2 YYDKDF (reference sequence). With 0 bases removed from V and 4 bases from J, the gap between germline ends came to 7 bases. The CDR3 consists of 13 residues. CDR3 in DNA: TGTGCCACCAGCAGAGATATGGGGTACGAGCAGTACTTC. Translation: CATSRDMGYEQYF.

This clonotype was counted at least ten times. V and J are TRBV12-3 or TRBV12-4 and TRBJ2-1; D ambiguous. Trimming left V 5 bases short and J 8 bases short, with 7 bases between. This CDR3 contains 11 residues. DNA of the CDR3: TGTGCCAGCAGTGAAGGGTATGAGCAGTTCTTC. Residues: CASSEGYEQFF.

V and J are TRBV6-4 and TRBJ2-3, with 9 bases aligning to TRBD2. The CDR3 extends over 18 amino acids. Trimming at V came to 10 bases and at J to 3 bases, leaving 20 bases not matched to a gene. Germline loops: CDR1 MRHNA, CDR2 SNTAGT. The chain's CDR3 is CANSRGTSYPPTTDTQYF. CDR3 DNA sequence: TGTGCCAACTCGCGGGGGACTAGCTATCCCCCGACGACAGATACGCAGTATTTT.

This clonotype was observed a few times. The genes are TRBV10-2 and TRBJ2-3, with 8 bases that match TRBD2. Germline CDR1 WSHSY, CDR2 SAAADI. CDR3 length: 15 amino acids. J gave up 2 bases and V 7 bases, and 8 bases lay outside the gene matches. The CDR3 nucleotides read TGCGCCAGCACGGGGGGGGCGGGTACCACAGATACGCAGTATTTT. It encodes CASTGGAGTTDTQYF.

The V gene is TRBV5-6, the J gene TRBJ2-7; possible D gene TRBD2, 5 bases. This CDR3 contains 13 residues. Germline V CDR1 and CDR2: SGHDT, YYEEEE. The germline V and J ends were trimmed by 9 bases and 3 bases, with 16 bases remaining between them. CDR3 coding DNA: TGTGCCATGAGCTACGGGGTCCGCTACGAGCAGTACTTC. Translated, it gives CAMSYGVRYEQYF.

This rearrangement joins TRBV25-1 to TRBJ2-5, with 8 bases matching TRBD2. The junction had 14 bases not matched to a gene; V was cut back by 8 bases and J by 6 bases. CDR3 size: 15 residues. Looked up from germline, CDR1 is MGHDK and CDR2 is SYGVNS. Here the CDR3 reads CASVDSSGPQKTQYF. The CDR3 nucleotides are TGTGCCAGCGTAGATTCTAGCGGGCCTCAGAAGACCCAGTACTTC.

The CDR3 is CASSFMTGATEQYF. Written as DNA, the CDR3 is TGTGCCAGCAGCTTCATGACAGGGGCAACCGAGCAGTACTTC. V usage is TRBV7-2 and J usage is TRBJ2-7, with 8 positions matching TRBD1. The J segment lost 6 bases and the V segment lost 3 bases, leaving 7 bases of the junction unmatched. The germline V gene has CDR1 SGHTA and CDR2 FQGNSA. CDR3 size: 14 residues.

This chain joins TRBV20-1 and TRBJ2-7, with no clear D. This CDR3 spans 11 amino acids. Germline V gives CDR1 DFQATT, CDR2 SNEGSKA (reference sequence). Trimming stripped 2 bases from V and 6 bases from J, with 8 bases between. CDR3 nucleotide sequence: TGCAGTGCTAGACCCCCGACCGAGCAGTACTTC. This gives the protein CSARPPTEQYF.

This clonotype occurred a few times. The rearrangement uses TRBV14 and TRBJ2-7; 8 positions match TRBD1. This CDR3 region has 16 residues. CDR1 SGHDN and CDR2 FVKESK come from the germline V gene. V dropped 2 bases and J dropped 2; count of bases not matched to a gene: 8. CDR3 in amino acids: CASSQTRTGMTYEQYF. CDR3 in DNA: TGTGCCAGCAGCCAAACCCGGACAGGGATGACCTACGAGCAGTACTTC.